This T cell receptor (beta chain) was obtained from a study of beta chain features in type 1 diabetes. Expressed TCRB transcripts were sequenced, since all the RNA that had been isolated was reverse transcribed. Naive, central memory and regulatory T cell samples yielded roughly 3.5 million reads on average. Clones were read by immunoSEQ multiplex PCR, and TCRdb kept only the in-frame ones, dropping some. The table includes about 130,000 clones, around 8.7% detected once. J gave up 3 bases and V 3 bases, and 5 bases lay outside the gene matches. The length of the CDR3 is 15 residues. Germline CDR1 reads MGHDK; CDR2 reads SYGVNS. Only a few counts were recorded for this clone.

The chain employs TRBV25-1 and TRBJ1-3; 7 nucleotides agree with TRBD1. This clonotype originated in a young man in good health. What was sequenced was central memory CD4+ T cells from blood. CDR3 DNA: TGTGCCAGCAGTGACGTAAGGGGGCTTGGAAACACCATATATTTT. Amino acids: CASSDVRGLGNTIYF. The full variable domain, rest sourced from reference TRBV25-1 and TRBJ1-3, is EADIYQTPRYLVIGTGKKITLECSQTMGHDKMYWYQQDPGMELHLIHYSYGVNSTEKGDLSSESTVSRIRTEHFPLTLESARPSHTSQYLCASSDVRGLGNTIYFGEGSWLTVV.